The T cell receptor beta chain under discussion was sequenced for a study of response to subunit inactivated influenza vaccine. Study-wide points: Few new T cells, the authors suggested, are recruited by each seasonal influenza vaccination.

In the case of this clonotype: Its antigen is currently unknown.

TCRdb ran MiXCR on the RT-PCR reads and lists one entry per CDR3 protein. The table lists roughly 500,000 distinct CDR3 sequences, approximately 15% of them singletons. The germline gives CDR1 ENHRY, CDR2 SYGVKD. V shed 0 bases, J shed 3 bases, and the junction held 11 bases outside the gene matches. There are 18 residues in the CDR3. The rearrangement joins TRBV10-3 to TRBJ1-5; 7 nucleotides align to TRBD1. The TCR originated in a man aged 50-75 years who received an inactivated influenza vaccine. This specimen was CD4+ T cells sorted from PBMCs, taken 23 months after vaccination. The CDR3 DNA sequence: TGTGCCATCAGTGAGTCAATGGTAGGACAGGAGCCCAATCAGCCCCAGCATTTT. This gives the protein CAISESMVGQEPNQPQHF.